These 28 T cell receptor beta chains originate from one sample sequenced in a study of blood T cell repertoires in COVID-19. TCRdb's table, derived via immunoSEQ multiplex PCR, lists solely in-frame clones and lacks some. The sample includes 70,000 to 95,000 clones, roughly 90% of them seen just once. Sequences were obtained from peripheral blood. The receptors derive from a man aged 45-60 years with acute or convalescent COVID-19.

The rearrangement joins TRBV28 to TRBJ2-2; perhaps TRBD2 as D (6 bases). CDR1 is MDHEN and CDR2 is SYDVKM in the germline V gene. V shed 8 bases and J shed 4 bases, with 20 bases lying between them. The CDR3 totals 16 residues. CDR3 protein: CASQQRGGHFTGELFF. The CDR3 nucleotides are TGTGCCAGCCAGCAACGTGGAGGGCACTTCACCGGGGAGCTGTTTTTT.

The chain links TRBV5-1 to TRBJ2-3; 12 bases fit TRBD2. Germline CDR1 reads SGHRS; CDR2 reads YFSETQ. The CDR3 loop spans 15 amino acids. Germline trimming cut 4 bases from V and 5 bases from J; bases unmatched to any gene: 5. DNA of the CDR3: TGCGCCAGCAGCGGCGGACTAGCGGGGCTAGATACGCAGTATTTT. This codes for CASSGGLAGLDTQYF.

The chain links TRBV6-5 to TRBJ1-5; perhaps TRBD1 as D (5 bases). This CDR3 spans 14 amino acids. Germline V lookup: CDR1 MNHEY, CDR2 SVGAGI. V was clipped by 8 bases and J by 2 bases, with 13 bases between them. CDR3 sequence: CASSTGGGNQPQHF. As DNA, the CDR3 is TGTGCCAGCTCCACGGGGGGGGGCAATCAGCCCCAGCATTTT.

In DNA, the CDR3 is TGCAGCGTTGAAGATTTAAGAGGGTCCGGGGAGCTGTTTTTT. This encodes CSVEDLRGSGELFF. This chain links TRBV29-1 with TRBJ2-2, with D maybe TRBD2 (5 bases). In germline, CDR1 is SQVTM, CDR2 ANQGSEA. This CDR3 region has 14 residues. The V end lost 0 bases, the J end lost 6 bases, and 11 bases lay between the germline ends.

The genes are TRBV6-5 and TRBJ1-2, with no clear D. Germline loops: CDR1 MNHEY, CDR2 SVGAGI. Trimming left V 0 bases short and J 6 bases short, with 11 bases between. This CDR3 spans 14 amino acids. The CDR3 region is CASSYSGSKNGYTF. CDR3 coding DNA: TGTGCCAGCAGTTACTCCGGGTCGAAAAATGGCTACACCTTC.

This sequence joins TRBV4-1 and TRBJ2-1, with D uncertain. Trimming pared 0 bases from V and 6 bases from J, leaving 9 bases between. Germline CDR1 and CDR2: MGHRA and YSYEKL. The CDR3 spans 14 residues. The CDR3 reads CASSQEFSFNEQFF. CDR3 DNA sequence: TGCGCCAGCAGCCAAGAATTTAGTTTCAATGAGCAGTTCTTC.

The V call is TRBV19, the J call TRBJ2-7, with no clear D. From germline, CDR1 is LNHDA and CDR2 SQIVND (reference sequence). Trimming left V 5 bases short and J 6 bases short, with 11 bases between. There are 12 residues in the CDR3. CDR3 region: CASSSQNGEQYV. The CDR3 DNA is TGTGCCAGTAGTTCCCAGAATGGCGAGCAGTACGTC.

V and J are TRBV29-1 and TRBJ2-1, with D uncertain. Germline CDR1 and CDR2: SQVTM and ANQGSEA. The CDR3 has 13 amino acids. Trimming left V 3 bases short and J 0 bases short, with 6 bases between. The CDR3 coding sequence is TGCAGCGTTGATCCTCCCTCCTACAATGAGCAGTTCTTC. As protein: CSVDPPSYNEQFF.

The chain recombines TRBV7-8 with TRBJ1-3, with 7 bases matching TRBD1. The V gene end was trimmed by 3 bases and the J gene end by 2 bases; junction bases not matched to a gene: 16. The CDR3 runs 19 residues. From germline, CDR1 is SGHVS and CDR2 FQNEAQ. CDR3 sequence reads: CASSLNAGAGGIPGNTIYF. The DNA for the CDR3 is TGTGCCAGCAGCTTGAACGCTGGGGCAGGGGGAATTCCTGGAAACACCATATATTTT. Full variable domain (rest looked up from reference TRBV7-8 and TRBJ1-3): GAGVSQSPRYKVAKRGQDVALRCDPISGHVSLFWYQQALGQGPEFLTYFQNEAQLDKSGLPSDRFFAERPEGSVSTLKIQRTQQEDSAVYLCASSLNAGAGGIPGNTIYFGEGSWLTVV.

The gene calls are TRBV19 and TRBJ2-6; D unresolved. Germline V CDR1 and CDR2: LNHDA, SQIVND (reference sequence). This CDR3 region has 14 residues. The V end lost 5 bases, the J end lost 4 bases, and 9 bases lay between the germline ends. As DNA, the CDR3 is TGTGCCAGTAGTGTCGGGTTAGGGGCCAACGTCCTGACTTTC. Residues: CASSVGLGANVLTF. Full variable domain (outside the CDR3, taken from reference TRBV19 and TRBJ2-6): DGGITQSPKYLFRKEGQNVTLSCEQNLNHDAMYWYRQDPGQGLRLIYYSQIVNDFQKGDIAEGYSVSREKKESFPLTVTSAQKNPTAFYLCASSVGLGANVLTFGAGSRLTVL.

The rearrangement uses TRBV19 and TRBJ1-2; TRBD1 aligns across 9 bases. Germline CDR1 and CDR2: LNHDA and SQIVND (reference sequence). V lost 6 bases to trimming and J lost 4 bases; unmatched junction nucleotides: 15. The CDR3 is made up of 17 amino acids. CDR3 sequence reads: CASRKPGQGTQSYGYTF. The CDR3 region has the DNA TGTGCCAGTAGGAAACCGGGACAGGGAACCCAATCCTATGGCTACACCTTC.

A word on this clone: One junction end does not reproduce the germline sequence, and a read error may be involved. This chain joins TRBV11-2 and TRBJ2-1; 9 nucleotides align to TRBD2. The germline CDR1 and CDR2 sequences are SGHAT and FQNNGV. The CDR3 is 14 amino acids. The CDR3 DNA follows: TGTGTCAGCAGCTTAGCGGGAGCCTACAATGAGCAGTTCTTC. This codes for CVSSLAGAYNEQFF.

The rearrangement links TRBV28 to TRBJ2-1; 8 bases match TRBD2. Germline CDR1 and CDR2: MDHEN and SYDVKM. V lost 6 bases to trimming and J lost 7 bases; unmatched junction nucleotides: 11. This CDR3 is built from 15 residues. CDR3: CASRQGGRLGNEQFF. CDR3 nucleotides: TGTGCCAGCAGACAAGGCGGGAGGCTCGGGAATGAGCAGTTCTTC. Filled out from reference TRBV28 and TRBJ2-1, the complete variable domain reads DVKVTQSSRYLVKRTGEKVFLECVQDMDHENMFWYRQDPGLGLRLIYFSYDVKMKEKGDIPEGYSVSREKKERFSLILESASTNQTSMYLCASRQGGRLGNEQFFGPGTRLTVL.

The gene calls are TRBV21-1 and TRBJ1-5. TRBV21-1 is a listed pseudogene. The CDR3 contains 14 residues. CDR3 sequence: CASSKGLRDQPQHF. In nucleotides, the CDR3 is TGTGCCAGCAGCAAAGGTCTACGAGATCAGCCCCAGCATTTT.

V and J are TRBV24-1 and TRBJ1-4; the match to TRBD1 covers 11 bases. The CDR3 length is 16 residues. V lost 5 bases, J lost 4 bases, and 5 bases stayed unmatched. Germline assignment: CDR1 KGHDR and CDR2 SFDVKD. CDR3 bases: TGTGCCACCAGTGCCGGGACAGGGGGTTTTAATGAAAAACTGTTTTTT. Its translation is CATSAGTGGFNEKLFF.

The V and J genes are TRBV6-5 and TRBJ1-5; weak D call: TRBD1 (5 bases). Trimming stripped 6 bases from V and 9 bases from J, with 21 bases between. The length of the CDR3 is 15 residues. Germline V gene sequence: CDR1 MNHEY, CDR2 SVGAGI. CDR3 loop: CASRRKTEEGWPQHF. The CDR3, as DNA: TGTGCCAGCAGGCGGAAGACAGAGGAAGGTTGGCCCCAGCATTTT.

CDR3 protein: CASSRTGAFNYGYTF. In DNA, the CDR3 is TGTGCCAGCAGCCGAACAGGGGCCTTTAACTATGGCTACACCTTC. V gene TRBV6-5 combines with J gene TRBJ1-2, with 7 bases that match TRBD1. V lost 6 bases and J lost 1; bases outside the gene matches: 8. The germline CDR1 and CDR2 sequences are MNHEY and SVGAGI. The CDR3 has 15 amino acids.

The chain employs TRBV2 and TRBJ2-6; 10 bases line up with TRBD1. V was pared by 7 bases and J by 1 base, with 7 bases of the junction left unmatched. The CDR3 extends over 17 amino acids. The germline V gene encodes CDR1 SNHLY and CDR2 FYNNEI. The CDR3 nucleotides are TGTGCCAGCATCGCGACAGGGGGCAGGTCTGGGGCCAACGTCCTGACTTTC. Its protein is CASIATGGRSGANVLTF.

The V call is TRBV7-9, the J call TRBJ2-1; D not certain. Looked up from germline, CDR1 is SEHNR and CDR2 is FQNEAQ (reference sequence). Trimming stripped 4 bases from V and 8 bases from J, with 12 bases between. The length of the CDR3 is 13 residues. This CDR3 reads CASSSNPRDEQFF. In DNA form, the CDR3 reads TGTGCCAGCAGCTCGAACCCCCGAGATGAGCAGTTCTTC.

The chain couples TRBV4-1 to TRBJ2-5, with D perhaps TRBD1 (6 bases). Trimming cost V 5 bases and J 1 base, with 14 bases left between them. Germline loops: CDR1 MGHRA, CDR2 YSYEKL. CDR3 length: 15 amino acids. In nucleotides, the CDR3 is TGCGCCAGCAGCAGACCCGGGACACCCCAAGAGACCCAGTACTTC. Encoded protein: CASSRPGTPQETQYF.

The chain carries TRBV9 and TRBJ2-7; 12 bases are shared with TRBD2. The CDR3 length is 16 residues. The V gene end was trimmed by 4 bases and the J gene end by 6 bases; junction bases not matched to a gene: 11. CDR1 and CDR2 (germline): SGDLS, YYNGEE. CDR3 in DNA: TGTGCCAGCAGCTTAACACCTAGCGGGAGGGATTGCGAGCAGTACTTC. Translating it yields CASSLTPSGRDCEQYF. The full variable domain, rest sourced from reference TRBV9 and TRBJ2-7, is DSGVTQTPKHLITATGQRVTLRCSPRSGDLSVYWYQQSLDQGLQFLIQYYNGEERAKGNILERFSAQQFPDLHSELNLSSLELGDSALYFCASSLTPSGRDCEQYFGPGTRLTVT.

This rearrangement joins TRBV5-1 to TRBJ2-7, with D possibly matching TRBD2 (6 bases). Germline CDR1 SGHRS, CDR2 YFSETQ. The CDR3 is 14 amino acids. Trimming shortened V by 0 bases and J by 5 bases, and 12 bases separated the two germline ends. The CDR3: CASSLGGTSDEQYF. The DNA of the CDR3 is TGCGCCAGCAGCTTGGGGGGGACTTCAGACGAGCAGTACTTC.

The rearrangement uses TRBV7-9 and TRBJ2-1; D not certain. Trimming left V 2 bases short and J 4 bases short, with 15 bases between. The germline gives CDR1 SEHNR, CDR2 FQNEAQ (reference sequence). The CDR3 loop spans 16 amino acids. In DNA, the CDR3 is TGTGCCAGCAGCTTAAATACGCGCTCGTCTTACAATGAGCAGTTCTTC. This translates into CASSLNTRSSYNEQFF.

This chain's CDR3 is CASSFQGGFGELFF. CDR3 DNA: TGTGCCAGCAGTTTTCAGGGCGGATTCGGGGAGCTGTTTTTT. The chain recombines TRBV27 with TRBJ2-2, with a possible D match to TRBD1 (5 bases). V gave up 3 bases and J gave up 7 bases, with 12 bases separating them. This CDR3 spans 14 amino acids. Germline CDR1 is MNHEY and CDR2 is SMNVEV (reference sequence).

This chain connects TRBV4-3 to TRBJ1-2, with 8 nucleotides matching TRBD1. This CDR3 is 14 amino acids long. Germline loops: CDR1 LGHNA, CDR2 YSLEER. The ends lost 1 base at V and 3 bases at J; junction bases unmatched: 1. The CDR3 sequence is CASSQAQGDYGYTF. CDR3 sequence (DNA): TGCGCCAGCAGCCAAGCACAGGGGGACTATGGCTACACCTTC.

Here the CDR3 reads CASSSQPQVAGRWYTF. In DNA, the CDR3 is TGTGCCAGCAGCTCCCAGCCGCAAGTAGCAGGGAGGTGGTACACCTTC. This chain links TRBV7-2 with TRBJ1-2, with TRBD1 as a possible D gene (5 bases). Germline CDR1 is SGHTA and CDR2 is FQGNSA. The V and J ends lost 4 bases and 11 bases respectively, with 26 bases between them. The CDR3 spans 16 residues.

J is TRBJ2-3 and V is TRBV7-2, with 10 nucleotides matching TRBD1. This CDR3 has 15 residues. The junction had 8 bases not matched to a gene; V was cut back by 6 bases and J by 5 bases. CDR1 SGHTA and CDR2 FQGNSA come from the germline V gene. CDR3 sequence (DNA): TGTGCCAGCAGTCTCGACAGGGGGCTGGGAGATACGCAGTATTTT. Residues: CASSLDRGLGDTQYF.

The V gene is TRBV2, the J gene TRBJ1-4; D perhaps matches TRBD1 (5 bases). Germline-derived CDR1 and CDR2 are SNHLY and FYNNEI. The CDR3 loop spans 14 amino acids. The V end was cut by 0 bases, the J end by 3 bases, with 5 bases between. Here the CDR3 reads CASSEAGANEKLFF. Here the CDR3 DNA reads TGTGCCAGCAGTGAAGCAGGGGCTAATGAAAAACTGTTTTTT.